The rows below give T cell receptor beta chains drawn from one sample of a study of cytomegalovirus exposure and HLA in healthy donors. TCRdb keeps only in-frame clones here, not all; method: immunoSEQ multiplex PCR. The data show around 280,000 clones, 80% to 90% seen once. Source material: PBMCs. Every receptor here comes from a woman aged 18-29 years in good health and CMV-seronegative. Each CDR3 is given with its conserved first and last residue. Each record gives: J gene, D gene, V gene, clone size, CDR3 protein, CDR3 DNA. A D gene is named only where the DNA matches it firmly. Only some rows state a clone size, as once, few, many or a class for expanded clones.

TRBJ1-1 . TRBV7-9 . CSSSPRTDMNTEAFF TGTTCCAGCAGCCCCCGGACAGACATGAACACTGAAGCTTTCTTT
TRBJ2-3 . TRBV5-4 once CASSTVLTDTQYF TGTGCCAGCAGCACGGTCCTGACAGATACGCAGTATTTT
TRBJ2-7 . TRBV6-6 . CALSAGHSYEQYF TGTGCCCTGTCGGCGGGTCACTCCTACGAGCAGTACTTC
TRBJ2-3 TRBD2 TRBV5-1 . CASSPAGTSLTDTQYF TGCGCCAGCAGCCCCGCCGGGACTAGTCTCACAGATACGCAGTATTTT
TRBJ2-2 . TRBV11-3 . CASSSQGLTPGELFF TGTGCCAGCAGCTCCCAGGGTTTGACGCCCGGGGAGCTGTTTTTT
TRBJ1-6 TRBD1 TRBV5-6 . CASREMTGGKSPLHF TGTGCCAGCAGAGAAATGACAGGGGGCAAATCACCCCTCCACTTT
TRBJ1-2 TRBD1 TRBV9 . CASSPGGYGYTF TGTGCCAGCAGCCCAGGGGGCTATGGCTACACCTTC
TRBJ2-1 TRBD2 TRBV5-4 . CASSLAATFGTSGDNEQFF TGTGCCAGCAGCTTGGCCGCCACATTCGGGACTAGCGGGGACAATGAGCAGTTCTTC
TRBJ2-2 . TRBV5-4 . CASSSFGLARVF TGTGCCAGCAGCTCATTTGGATTAGCGCGTGTCTTT
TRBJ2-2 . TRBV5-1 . CASSFGGTGELFF TGCGCCAGCAGCTTCGGGGGTACCGGGGAGCTGTTTTTT
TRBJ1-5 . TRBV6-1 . CASSAAGYSNQPQHF TGTGCCAGCAGTGCTGCGGGGTATAGCAATCAGCCCCAGCATTTT
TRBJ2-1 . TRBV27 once CASSLSHFDGQFF TGTGCCAGCAGTTTATCTCACTTCGATGGGCAGTTCTTC
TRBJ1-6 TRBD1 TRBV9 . CASSPYTGVSYNSPLHF TGTGCCAGCAGCCCCTACACAGGGGTGTCCTATAATTCACCCCTCCACTTT
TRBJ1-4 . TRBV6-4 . CASSFEKLFF TGTGCCAGCTCTTTTGAAAAACTGTTTTTT
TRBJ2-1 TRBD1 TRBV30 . CAWSVQGAWNEQFF TGTGCCTGGAGTGTACAGGGGGCCTGGAATGAGCAGTTCTTC
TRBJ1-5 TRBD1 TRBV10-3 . CAISEEGLGQAFQPQHF TGTGCCATCAGTGAGGAGGGGCTCGGACAGGCGTTTCAGCCCCAGCATTTT
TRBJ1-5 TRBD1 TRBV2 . CASSDRGASNQPQHF TGTGCCAGCAGTGACAGGGGGGCGAGCAATCAGCCCCAGCATTTT
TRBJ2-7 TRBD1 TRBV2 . CASSEGDRGGDEQYF TGTGCCAGCAGTGAAGGGGACAGAGGCGGTGACGAGCAGTACTTC
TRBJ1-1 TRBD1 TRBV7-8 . CASSLGFMRGQGSEAFF TGTGCCAGCAGCTTAGGGTTTATGAGGGGGCAGGGATCTGAAGCTTTCTTT
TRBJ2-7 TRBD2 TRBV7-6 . CASSFGEGSYEQYF TGTGCCAGCAGCTTCGGGGAGGGGTCCTACGAGCAGTACTTC
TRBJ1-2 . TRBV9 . CASSVASVNYGYTF TGTGCCAGCAGCGTAGCATCAGTTAACTATGGCTACACCTTC
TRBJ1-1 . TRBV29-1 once CSVSPQGQNTEAFF TGCAGCGTTTCCCCCCAGGGGCAGAACACTGAAGCTTTCTTT
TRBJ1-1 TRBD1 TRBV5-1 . CASSPQDRLNTEAFF TGCGCCAGCAGCCCACAGGACAGGTTGAACACTGAAGCTTTCTTT
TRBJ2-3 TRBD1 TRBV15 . CATSSTDRGTDTQYF TGTGCCACCAGCAGCACGGACAGGGGCACAGATACGCAGTATTTT
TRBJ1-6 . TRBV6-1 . CASEGEGSPLHF TGTGCCAGTGAGGGGGAGGGTTCACCCCTCCACTTT
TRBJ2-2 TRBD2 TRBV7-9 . CASSPRGGNTGELFF TGTGCCAGCAGCCCCCGCGGGGGGAACACCGGGGAGCTGTTTTTT
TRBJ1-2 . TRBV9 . CASSVGARMDYGYTF TGTGCCAGCAGCGTAGGGGCGAGAATGGACTATGGCTACACCTTC
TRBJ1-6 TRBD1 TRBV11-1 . CASSFRTGGNNSPLHF TGTGCCAGCAGCTTTAGGACAGGGGGCAATAATTCCCCCCTCCACTTT
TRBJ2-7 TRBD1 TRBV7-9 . CASSFSGTESYEQYF TGTGCCAGCAGCTTCTCCGGGACAGAATCCTACGAGCAGTACTTC
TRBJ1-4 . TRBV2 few CASKEATNEKLFF TGTGCCAGCAAAGAGGCAACTAATGAAAAACTGTTTTTT
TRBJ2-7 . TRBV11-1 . CASSLAASYEQYF TGTGCCAGCAGCTTAGCAGCCTCCTACGAGCAGTACTTC
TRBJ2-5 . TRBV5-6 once CASSFGAGQETQYF TGTGCCAGCAGCTTTGGGGCAGGCCAAGAGACCCAGTACTTC
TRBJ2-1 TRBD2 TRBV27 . CASSTTSGGVYNEQFF TGTGCCAGCAGTACCACTAGCGGGGGGGTCTACAATGAGCAGTTCTTC
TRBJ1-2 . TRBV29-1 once CSVEAVNYGYTF TGCAGCGTTGAAGCCGTTAACTATGGCTACACCTTC
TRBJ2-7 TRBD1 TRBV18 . CASSRPAGTGLSEQYF TGTGCCAGCTCACGACCCGCCGGGACAGGGCTCTCCGAGCAGTACTTC
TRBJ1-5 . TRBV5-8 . CASLLWTVNQPQHF TGTGCCAGCTTACTATGGACAGTCAATCAGCCCCAGCATTTT
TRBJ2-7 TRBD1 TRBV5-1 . CASSRTGDSYEQYF TGCGCCAGCAGCAGAACAGGGGACTCCTACGAGCAGTACTTC
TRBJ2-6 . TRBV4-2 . CASSQEAGQSSGANVLTF TGTGCCAGCAGCCAAGAGGCAGGACAATCCTCTGGGGCCAACGTCCTGACTTTC
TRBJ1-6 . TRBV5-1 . CASSLGQANSPLHF TGCGCCAGCAGCTTGGGACAGGCGAATTCCCCCCTCCACTTT
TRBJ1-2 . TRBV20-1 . CSASKGDGYTF TGCAGTGCTAGTAAGGGGGACGGCTACACCTTC
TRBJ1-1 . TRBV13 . CASSLAGSEAFF TGTGCCAGCAGCTTAGCGGGGTCTGAAGCTTTCTTT
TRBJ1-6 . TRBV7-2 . CASSSRGTKNSPLHF TGTGCCAGCAGCTCGAGGGGGACGAAAAATTCACCCCTCCACTTT
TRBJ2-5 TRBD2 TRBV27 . CASSGGGDGETQYF TGTGCCAGCAGTGGGGGAGGGGACGGGGAGACCCAGTACTTC
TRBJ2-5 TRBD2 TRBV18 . CASSPGTKLTETQYF TGTGCCAGCTCTCCCGGGACTAAGCTTACAGAGACCCAGTACTTC